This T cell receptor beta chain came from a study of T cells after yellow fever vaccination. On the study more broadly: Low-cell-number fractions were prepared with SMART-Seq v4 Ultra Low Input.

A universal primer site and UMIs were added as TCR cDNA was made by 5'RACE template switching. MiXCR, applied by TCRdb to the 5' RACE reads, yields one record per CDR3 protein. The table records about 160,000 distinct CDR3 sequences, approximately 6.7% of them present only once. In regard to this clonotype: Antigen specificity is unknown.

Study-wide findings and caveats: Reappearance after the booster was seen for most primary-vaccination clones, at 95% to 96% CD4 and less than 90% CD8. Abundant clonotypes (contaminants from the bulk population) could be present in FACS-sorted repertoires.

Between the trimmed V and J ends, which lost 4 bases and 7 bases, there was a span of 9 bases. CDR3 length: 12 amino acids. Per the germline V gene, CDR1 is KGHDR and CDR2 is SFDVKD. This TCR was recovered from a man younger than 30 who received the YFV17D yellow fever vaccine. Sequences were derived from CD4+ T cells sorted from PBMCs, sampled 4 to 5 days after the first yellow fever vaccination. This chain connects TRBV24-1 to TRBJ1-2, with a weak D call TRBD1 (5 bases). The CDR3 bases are TGTGCCACCAGTGACCCGGGGGTTGGCTACACCTTC. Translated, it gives CATSDPGVGYTF.